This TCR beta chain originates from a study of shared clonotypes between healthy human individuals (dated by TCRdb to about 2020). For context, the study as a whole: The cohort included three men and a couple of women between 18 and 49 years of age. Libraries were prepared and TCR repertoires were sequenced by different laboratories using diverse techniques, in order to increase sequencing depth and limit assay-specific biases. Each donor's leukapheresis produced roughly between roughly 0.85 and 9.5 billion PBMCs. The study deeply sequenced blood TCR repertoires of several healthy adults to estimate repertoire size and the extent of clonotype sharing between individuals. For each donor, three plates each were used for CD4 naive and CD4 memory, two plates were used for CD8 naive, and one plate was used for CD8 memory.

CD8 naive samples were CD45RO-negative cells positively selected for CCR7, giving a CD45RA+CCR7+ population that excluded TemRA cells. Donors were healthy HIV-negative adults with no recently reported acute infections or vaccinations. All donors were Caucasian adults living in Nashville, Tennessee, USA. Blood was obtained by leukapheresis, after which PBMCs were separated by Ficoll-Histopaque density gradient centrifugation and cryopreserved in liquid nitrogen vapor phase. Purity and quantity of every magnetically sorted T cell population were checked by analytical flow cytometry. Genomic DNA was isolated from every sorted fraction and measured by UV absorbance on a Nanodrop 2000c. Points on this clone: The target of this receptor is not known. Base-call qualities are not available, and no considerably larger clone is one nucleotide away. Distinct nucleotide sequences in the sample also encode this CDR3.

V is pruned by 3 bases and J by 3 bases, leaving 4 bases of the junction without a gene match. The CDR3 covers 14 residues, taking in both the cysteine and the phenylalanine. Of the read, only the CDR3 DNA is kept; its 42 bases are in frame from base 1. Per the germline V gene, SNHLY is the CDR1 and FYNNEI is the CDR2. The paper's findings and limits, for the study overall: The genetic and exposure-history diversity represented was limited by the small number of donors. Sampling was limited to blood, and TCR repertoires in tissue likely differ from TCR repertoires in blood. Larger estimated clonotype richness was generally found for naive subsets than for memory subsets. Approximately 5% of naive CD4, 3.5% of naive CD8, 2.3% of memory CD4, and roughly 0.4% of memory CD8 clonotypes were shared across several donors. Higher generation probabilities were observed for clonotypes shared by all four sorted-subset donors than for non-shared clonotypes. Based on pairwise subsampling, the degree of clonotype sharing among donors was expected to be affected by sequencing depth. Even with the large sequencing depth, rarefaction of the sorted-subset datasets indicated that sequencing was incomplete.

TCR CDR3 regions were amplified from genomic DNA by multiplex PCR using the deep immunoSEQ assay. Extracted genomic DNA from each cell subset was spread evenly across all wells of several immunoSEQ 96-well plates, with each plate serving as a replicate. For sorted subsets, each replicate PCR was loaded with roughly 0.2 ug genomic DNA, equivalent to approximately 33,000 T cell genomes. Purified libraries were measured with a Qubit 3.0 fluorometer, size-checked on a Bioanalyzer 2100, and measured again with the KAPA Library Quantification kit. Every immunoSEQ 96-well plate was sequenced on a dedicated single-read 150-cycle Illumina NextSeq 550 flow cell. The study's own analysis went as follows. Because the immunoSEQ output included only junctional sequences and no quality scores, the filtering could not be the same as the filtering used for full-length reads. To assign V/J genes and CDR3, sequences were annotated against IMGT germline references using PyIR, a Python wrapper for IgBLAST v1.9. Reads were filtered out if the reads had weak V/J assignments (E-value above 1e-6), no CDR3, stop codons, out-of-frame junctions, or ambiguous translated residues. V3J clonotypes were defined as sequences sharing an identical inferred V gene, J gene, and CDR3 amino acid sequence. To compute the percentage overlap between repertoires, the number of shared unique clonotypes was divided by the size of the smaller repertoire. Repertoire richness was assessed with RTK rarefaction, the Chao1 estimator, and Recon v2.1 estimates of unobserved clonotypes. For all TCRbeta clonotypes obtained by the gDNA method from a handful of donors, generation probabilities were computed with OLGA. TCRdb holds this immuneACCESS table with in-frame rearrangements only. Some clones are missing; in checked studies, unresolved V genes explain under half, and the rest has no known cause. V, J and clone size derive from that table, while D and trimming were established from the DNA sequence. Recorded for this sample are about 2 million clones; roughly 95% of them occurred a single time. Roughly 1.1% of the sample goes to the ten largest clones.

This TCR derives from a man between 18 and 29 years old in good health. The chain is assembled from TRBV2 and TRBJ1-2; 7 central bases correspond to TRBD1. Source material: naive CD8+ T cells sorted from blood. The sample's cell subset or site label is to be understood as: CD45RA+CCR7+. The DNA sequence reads TGTGCCAGCAGTGAGCTACAGGGGTACTATGGCTACACCTTC. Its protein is CASSELQGYYGYTF.